This T cell receptor (beta chain) was sequenced in a study of OX40 agonist ivuxolimab in advanced cancers. Sequenced by immunoSEQ multiplex PCR; TCRdb stores in-frame clones only, minus some. The sample lists about 68,000 clones, around 87% occurring once. Looked up from germline, CDR1 is LNHDA and CDR2 is SQIVND (reference sequence). This CDR3 has 16 residues. Trimming removed 4 bases from V and 2 bases from J, with 16 bases in between. J is TRBJ2-3 and V is TRBV19; perhaps D is TRBD1 or TRBD2 (5 bases each). Sample: CD4+ or CD8+ T cells sorted from blood, taken in a trial of the OX40 agonist ivuxolimab. This clonotype was sampled from an adult with an advanced solid tumor such as melanoma, head and neck, liver or kidney cancer. The CDR3 is CASSSSALGVTDTQYF. The DNA of the CDR3 is TGTGCCAGTAGTAGCAGCGCACTGGGGGTCACAGATACGCAGTATTTT.